The subject of this entry is one TCR beta chain. Antigen: not known. This sample is part of a study of radiotherapy plus CTLA-4 blockade in lung cancer. On the study more broadly: Objective responses arose in roughly 18% of patients, and around 32% experienced disease control. Broader study findings: Blood-borne expansion of tumor-derived TCR clones followed radiotherapy plus ipilimumab. Early clonal dynamics of blood T cells, together with interferon-beta, were reported as the best response predictor.

Patients had chemo-refractory metastatic non-small-cell lung cancer and received focal radiation plus CTLA-4 blockade that used ipilimumab. CDR3 length: 15 residues. CDR1 is MDHEN, CDR2 SYDVKM, per germline. Trimming left V 5 bases short and J 2 bases short, with 15 bases between. Clones were read by immunoSEQ multiplex PCR, and TCRdb kept only the in-frame ones, dropping some. The table shows about 45,000 clones, with roughly 76% occurring only once. This sequence joins TRBV28 and TRBJ1-2, with D perhaps matching TRBD1 (5 bases). This sample comprised peripheral blood, obtained from a patient treated with radiotherapy plus ipilimumab. The TCR was taken from a human donor with non-small cell lung cancer who had stable disease on radiotherapy plus ipilimumab. The CDR3 region is CASSGDLFRNYGYTF. The CDR3 nucleotides are TGTGCCAGCAGTGGGGACTTATTTAGGAACTATGGCTACACCTTC.